This TCR beta chain is drawn from a study of blood T cell repertoires in COVID-19. Background on the study: T cells, B-cell-depleted T cells, or PBMCs supplied cDNA or gDNA.

The CDR3 contains 12 residues. With 6 bases clipped from V and 7 bases from J, the junction kept 3 bases outside the gene matches. Germline assignment: CDR1 KGHDR and CDR2 SFDVKD. Everyone who took part was roughly 18 to 89 years old, and they came from 24 US areas. Which cohort a participant joined came from the clinical history participants gave. Source study methods: Amplified reference gene primers provided the basis for estimating nucleated cell counts. Assay used: immunoSEQ multiplex PCR; TCRdb lists only in-frame clones, some missing. The V and J calls and the clone size are those of that table, but D and trimming were determined from the DNA. The sample records approximately 300,000 clones, roughly 90% being singletons.

V usage is TRBV24-1 and J usage is TRBJ1-2, with 8 bases matching TRBD1. The source is a woman younger than 35 with acute COVID-19. The sequenced material came from PBMCs or T cells enriched from blood (not recorded which). The CDR3 spells CATSPGGLGYTF. The CDR3, as DNA: TGTGCCACCAGTCCAGGGGGCCTTGGCTACACCTTC.